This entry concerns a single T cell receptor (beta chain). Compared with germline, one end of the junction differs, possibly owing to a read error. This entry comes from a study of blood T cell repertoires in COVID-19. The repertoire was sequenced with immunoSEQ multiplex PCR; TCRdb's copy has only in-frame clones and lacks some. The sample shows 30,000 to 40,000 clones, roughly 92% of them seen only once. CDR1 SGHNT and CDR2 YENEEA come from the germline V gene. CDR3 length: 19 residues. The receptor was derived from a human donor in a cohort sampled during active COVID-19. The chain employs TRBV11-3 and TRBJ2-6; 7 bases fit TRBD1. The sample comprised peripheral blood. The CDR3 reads CASSLDRVRRYSGANVLTF. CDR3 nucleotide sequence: TGTGCCAGCAGCCTAGACAGGGTGCGCCGGTACTCTGGGGCCAACGTCCTGACTTTC.